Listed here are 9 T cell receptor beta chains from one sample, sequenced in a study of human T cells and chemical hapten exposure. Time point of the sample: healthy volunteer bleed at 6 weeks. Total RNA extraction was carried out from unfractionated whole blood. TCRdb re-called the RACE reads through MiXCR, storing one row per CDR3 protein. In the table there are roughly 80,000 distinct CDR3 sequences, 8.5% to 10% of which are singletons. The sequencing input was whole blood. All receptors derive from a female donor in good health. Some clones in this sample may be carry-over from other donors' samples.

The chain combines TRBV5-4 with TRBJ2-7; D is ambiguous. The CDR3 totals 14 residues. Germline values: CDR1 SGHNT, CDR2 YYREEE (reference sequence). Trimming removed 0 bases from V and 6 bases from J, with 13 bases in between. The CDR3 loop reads CASSLAQVTSEQYF. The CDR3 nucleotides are TGTGCCAGCAGCTTGGCCCAGGTAACGTCCGAGCAGTACTTC.

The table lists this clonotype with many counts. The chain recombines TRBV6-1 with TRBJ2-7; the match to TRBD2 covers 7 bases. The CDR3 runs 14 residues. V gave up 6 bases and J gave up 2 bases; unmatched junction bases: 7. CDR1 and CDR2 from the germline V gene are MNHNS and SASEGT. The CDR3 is CASREGTTPYEQYF. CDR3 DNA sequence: TGTGCCAGCAGAGAGGGGACTACTCCCTACGAGCAGTACTTC.

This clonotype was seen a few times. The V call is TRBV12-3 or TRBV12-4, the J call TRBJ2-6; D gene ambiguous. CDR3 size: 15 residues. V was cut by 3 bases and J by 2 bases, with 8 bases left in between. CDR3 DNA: TGTGCCAGCAGTTTTTACCTCGCTGGGGCCAACGTCCTGACTTTC. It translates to CASSFYLAGANVLTF.

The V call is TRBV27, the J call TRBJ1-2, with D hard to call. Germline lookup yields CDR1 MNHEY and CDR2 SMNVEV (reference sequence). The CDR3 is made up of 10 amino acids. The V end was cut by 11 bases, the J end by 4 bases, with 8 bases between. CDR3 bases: TGTGCCCCGGACCCCTATGGCTACACCTTC. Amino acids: CAPDPYGYTF.

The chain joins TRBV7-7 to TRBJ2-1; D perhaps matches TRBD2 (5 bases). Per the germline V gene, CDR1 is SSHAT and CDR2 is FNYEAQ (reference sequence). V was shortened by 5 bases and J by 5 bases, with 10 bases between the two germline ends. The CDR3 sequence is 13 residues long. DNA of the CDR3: TGTGCCAGCAGCCTTGGACTGGACAATGAGCAGTTCTTC. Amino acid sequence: CASSLGLDNEQFF.

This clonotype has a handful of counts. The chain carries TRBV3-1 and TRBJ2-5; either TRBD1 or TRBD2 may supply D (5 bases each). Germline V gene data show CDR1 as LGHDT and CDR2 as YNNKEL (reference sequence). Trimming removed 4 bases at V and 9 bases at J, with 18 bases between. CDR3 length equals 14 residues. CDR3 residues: CASSPRTGLGSQYF. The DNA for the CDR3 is TGTGCCAGCAGCCCCCGGACGGGGCTGGGGTCCCAGTACTTC.

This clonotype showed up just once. As DNA, the CDR3 is TGTGCCAGCAGCTTGGCTGGGGGGCGCAGGTACGAGCAGTACTTC. This encodes CASSLAGGRRYEQYF. The chain couples TRBV5-4 to TRBJ2-7; perhaps D is TRBD1 or TRBD2 (6 bases each). Trimming pared 0 bases from V and 4 bases from J, leaving 14 bases between. Germline CDR1 SGHNT, CDR2 YYREEE (reference sequence). The CDR3 sequence is 15 residues long. The full variable domain, completed using reference TRBV5-4 and TRBJ2-7, is ETGVTQSPTHLIKTRGQQVTLRCSSQSGHNTVSWYQQALGQGPQFIFQYYREEENGRGNFPPRFSGLQFPNYSSELNVNALELDDSALYLCASSLAGGRRYEQYFGPGTRLTVT.

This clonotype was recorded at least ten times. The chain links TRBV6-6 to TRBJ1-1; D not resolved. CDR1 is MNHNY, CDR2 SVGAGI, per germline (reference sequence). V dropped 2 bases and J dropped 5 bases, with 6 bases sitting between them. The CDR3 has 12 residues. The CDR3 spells CASSYVETEAFF. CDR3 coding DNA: TGTGCCAGCAGTTACGTTGAGACTGAAGCTTTCTTT.

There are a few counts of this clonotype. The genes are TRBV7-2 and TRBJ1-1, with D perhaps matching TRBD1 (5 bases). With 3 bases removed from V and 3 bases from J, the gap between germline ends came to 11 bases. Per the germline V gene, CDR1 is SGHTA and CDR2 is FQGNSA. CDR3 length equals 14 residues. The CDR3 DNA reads TGTGCCAGCAGCTTCCTCGGGGGGGACACTGAAGCTTTCTTT. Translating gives CASSFLGGDTEAFF.